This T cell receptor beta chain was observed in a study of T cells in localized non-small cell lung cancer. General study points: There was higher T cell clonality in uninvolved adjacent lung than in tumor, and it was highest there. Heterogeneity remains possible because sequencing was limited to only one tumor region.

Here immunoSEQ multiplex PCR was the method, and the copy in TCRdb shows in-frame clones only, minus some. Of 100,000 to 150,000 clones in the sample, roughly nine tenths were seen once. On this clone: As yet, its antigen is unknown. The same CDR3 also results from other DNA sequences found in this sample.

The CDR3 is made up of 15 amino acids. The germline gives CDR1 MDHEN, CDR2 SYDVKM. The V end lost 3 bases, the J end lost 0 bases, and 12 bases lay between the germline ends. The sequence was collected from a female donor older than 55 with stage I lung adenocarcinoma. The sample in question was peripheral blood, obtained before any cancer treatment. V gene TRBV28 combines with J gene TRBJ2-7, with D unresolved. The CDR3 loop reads CASSLLGLSSYEQYF. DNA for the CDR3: TGTGCCAGCAGTTTGTTGGGTTTAAGCTCCTACGAGCAGTACTTC.